The 26 T cell receptor beta chains presented below share a single source sample, sequenced in a study of blood T cell repertoires in COVID-19. The repertoire was sequenced with immunoSEQ multiplex PCR; TCRdb's copy has only in-frame clones and lacks some. The data contain some 200,000 clones, more than 80% of them singletons. Material: PBMCs or T cells enriched from blood (not recorded which). These receptor sequences come from a woman aged 18-30 years who had recovered from COVID-19.

The chain couples TRBV5-1 to TRBJ1-1; D is possibly TRBD1 (5 bases). Germline values: CDR1 SGHRS, CDR2 YFSETQ. The CDR3 sequence is 12 residues long. Deletions cut 0 bases from V and 7 bases from J, with 7 bases between. CDR3 nucleotide sequence: TGCGCCAGCAGCTTGGGACAGTTTGAAGCTTTCTTT. Translating gives CASSLGQFEAFF.

This sequence joins TRBV6-5 and TRBJ2-7; no clear D. The CDR3 has 10 residues. V lost 6 bases, J lost 7 bases, and 7 bases lay in between. CDR1 is MNHEY, CDR2 SVGAGI, per germline. The DNA for the CDR3 is TGTGCCAGCAGCTCTAGGGAGCAGTACTTC. It specifies CASSSREQYF.

The gene calls are TRBV3-1 (or the pseudogene TRBV3-2) and TRBJ1-3, with D possibly TRBD1 on 6 matching bases. V was shortened by 0 bases and J by 0 bases, with 15 bases between the two germline ends. The CDR3 sequence is 18 residues long. The germline V gene has CDR1 LGHDT and CDR2 YNNKEL (reference sequence). The DNA for the CDR3 is TGTGCCAGCAGCCAAGACTACCCCGGGGGGCCCTCTGGAAACACCATATATTTT. This codes for CASSQDYPGGPSGNTIYF.

This clone was recorded only once. The chain links TRBV7-8 to TRBJ2-5, with TRBD2 identical over 11 bases. V dropped 1 base and J dropped 4; count of bases not matched to a gene: 5. The CDR3 has 16 amino acids. Germline assignment: CDR1 SGHVS and CDR2 FQNEAQ. The CDR3 loop reads CASSLGRLAGPETQYF. CDR3 in DNA: TGTGCCAGCAGCTTAGGTAGACTAGCGGGGCCAGAGACCCAGTACTTC. Variable domain in full (rest from reference TRBV7-8 and TRBJ2-5): GAGVSQSPRYKVAKRGQDVALRCDPISGHVSLFWYQQALGQGPEFLTYFQNEAQLDKSGLPSDRFFAERPEGSVSTLKIQRTQQEDSAVYLCASSLGRLAGPETQYFGPGTRLLVL.

J is TRBJ1-5 and V is TRBV20-1, with D perhaps matching TRBD1 (5 bases). Trimming cost V 3 bases and J 1 base, with 13 bases left between them. The CDR3 extends over 15 amino acids. Germline loops: CDR1 DFQATT, CDR2 SNEGSKA (reference sequence). CDR3 residues: CSASEGLGSNQPQHF. The CDR3 DNA is TGCAGTGCTAGTGAGGGGCTGGGGAGCAATCAGCCCCAGCATTTT.

This clone appeared a few times. The V gene is TRBV7-9, the J gene TRBJ1-4; D is undetermined. Germline V CDR1 and CDR2: SEHNR, FQNEAQ (reference sequence). V was clipped by 5 bases and J by 0 bases, with 4 bases between them. CDR3 length: 13 amino acids. The CDR3 reads CASSPTTNEKLFF. The CDR3 nucleotides read TGTGCCAGCAGCCCCACAACTAATGAAAAACTGTTTTTT. Looking up the rest from reference TRBV7-9 and TRBJ1-4 gives the full variable domain: DTGVSQNPRHKITKRGQNVTFRCDPISEHNRLYWYRQTLGQGPEFLTYFQNEAQLEKSRLLSDRFSAERPKGSFSTLEIQRTEQGDSAMYLCASSPTTNEKLFFGSGTQLSVL.

The chain carries TRBV29-1 and TRBJ2-1, with a tentative D call TRBD2 (5 bases). The V and J ends lost 1 base and 1 base respectively, with 11 bases between them. This CDR3 is 15 amino acids long. Germline-derived CDR1 and CDR2 are SQVTM and ANQGSEA. CDR3 in DNA: TGCAGCGTTGAAGGGCCCCGGAGGTCCTACAATGAGCAGTTCTTC. Its translation: CSVEGPRRSYNEQFF.

The CDR3 DNA reads as TGTGCCAGCTCGAAGATGGTATCGGGACAGACATCCTACGAGCAGTACTTC. Its protein product is CASSKMVSGQTSYEQYF. The rearrangement uses TRBV18 and TRBJ2-7; TRBD1 agrees at 7 bases. This CDR3 spans 17 amino acids. Germline CDR1 KGHSH, CDR2 LQKENI. V shed 6 bases and J 1 base; nucleotides not matched to a gene: 15.

The chain is built from TRBV19 and TRBJ1-2; D is unresolved. The CDR3 spans 15 residues. CDR1 is LNHDA and CDR2 is SQIVND in the germline V gene (reference sequence). The V end was cut by 5 bases, the J end by 8 bases, with 21 bases between. CDR3 nucleotide sequence: TGTGCCAGTAGTTCCTCCACTCGAGTCTATGAGGGCTACACCTTC. Translating it yields CASSSSTRVYEGYTF.

The CDR3 here is CASNPTDRTEKTF. CDR3 bases: TGTGCCAGCAATCCGACCGACAGGACCGAGAAGACCTTC. The chain combines TRBV6-5 with TRBJ1-2, with D possibly TRBD1 on 6 matching bases. V lost 7 bases and J 14 bases, leaving 23 bases between the germline ends. Germline V CDR1 and CDR2: MNHEY, SVGAGI. The CDR3 consists of 13 residues.

The chain links TRBV19 to TRBJ2-7, with 9 bases matching TRBD1. V lost 4 bases to trimming and J lost 5 bases; unmatched junction nucleotides: 18. The germline V gene encodes CDR1 LNHDA and CDR2 SQIVND (reference sequence). This CDR3 contains 18 residues. CDR3 residues: CASSTSSLTGGTFNEQYF. Here the CDR3 DNA reads TGTGCCAGTAGTACTTCTTCATTGACAGGGGGTACCTTTAACGAGCAGTACTTC.

DNA for the CDR3: TGTGCCAGCAGTATACCAATTGACAGGGCAAACACCGGGGAGCTGTTTTTT. Protein: CASSIPIDRANTGELFF. The gene calls are TRBV27 and TRBJ2-2, with 7 bases fitting TRBD1. The CDR3 totals 17 residues. Losses at the gene ends were 5 bases for V and 2 bases for J; bases not matched to a gene: 11. Germline assignment: CDR1 MNHEY and CDR2 SMNVEV (reference sequence).

V gene TRBV18 combines with J gene TRBJ1-1, with 9 bases that match TRBD1. Unmatched junction bases numbered 8, after V lost 5 bases and J lost 7 bases. Germline V gives CDR1 KGHSH, CDR2 LQKENI. The CDR3 is 14 residues long. The CDR3 here is CASSSRTGEREAFF. CDR3 DNA sequence: TGTGCCAGCTCATCAAGGACAGGGGAACGTGAAGCTTTCTTT.

V gene TRBV5-4 combines with J gene TRBJ1-2, with D maybe TRBD1 (6 bases). The V gene lost 4 bases and the J gene lost 2 bases, with 12 bases spanning the gap. CDR1 is SGHNT and CDR2 is YYREEE in the germline V gene (reference sequence). The CDR3 extends over 14 amino acids. The CDR3 DNA sequence: TGTGCCAGCAGCAGCGGGGGGGCGAACTATGGCTACACCTTC. Translation gives CASSSGGANYGYTF.

The rearrangement links TRBV15 to TRBJ1-3; 9 nucleotides agree with TRBD1. From germline, CDR1 is LNHNV and CDR2 YYDKDF (reference sequence). The CDR3 runs to 13 residues. With 4 bases clipped from V and 7 bases from J, the junction kept 2 bases outside the gene matches. The CDR3 spells CATSIGQGNTIYF. DNA for the CDR3: TGTGCCACCAGCATAGGACAGGGGAACACCATATATTTT.

In this sample, this clone turned up once. The same CDR3 can be traced to other DNA sequences in this sample. V usage is TRBV30 and J usage is TRBJ1-1; unclear D gene. Germline CDR1 reads GTSNPN; CDR2 reads SVGIG (reference sequence). V lost 2 bases, J lost 8 bases, and 6 bases lay in between. There are 10 residues in the CDR3. CDR3 bases: TGTGCCTGGAGTCGAGGGGAAGCTTTCTTT. It encodes CAWSRGEAFF.

This clone was seen only once. V is TRBV7-2 and J is TRBJ2-7; TRBD2 matches at 9 bases. Germline CDR1 is SGHTA and CDR2 is FQGNSA. CDR3 size: 15 residues. V lost 1 base to trimming and J lost 3 bases; unmatched junction nucleotides: 4. The DNA for the CDR3 is TGTGCCAGCAGCTTAGACGGGACTAGCATCTACGAGCAGTACTTC. The encoded protein is CASSLDGTSIYEQYF. Combining the CDR3 with reference TRBV7-2 and TRBJ2-7 gives the whole variable domain GAGVSQSPSNKVTEKGKDVELRCDPISGHTALYWYRQSLGQGLEFLIYFQGNSAPDKSGLPSDRFSAERTGGSVSTLTIQRTQQEDSAVYLCASSLDGTSIYEQYFGPGTRLTVT.

The rearrangement links TRBV19 to TRBJ2-1, with 12 positions matching TRBD1. From germline, CDR1 is LNHDA and CDR2 SQIVND (reference sequence). V lost 4 bases to trimming and J lost 2 bases; unmatched junction nucleotides: 12. CDR3 size: 19 residues. The CDR3 is CASSTRGQGAIGTYNEQFF. CDR3 DNA: TGTGCCAGTAGTACAAGGGGACAGGGGGCAATAGGGACCTACAATGAGCAGTTCTTC. Full variable domain (remainder filled in from reference TRBV19 and TRBJ2-1): DGGITQSPKYLFRKEGQNVTLSCEQNLNHDAMYWYRQDPGQGLRLIYYSQIVNDFQKGDIAEGYSVSREKKESFPLTVTSAQKNPTAFYLCASSTRGQGAIGTYNEQFFGPGTRLTVL.

The V call is TRBV7-2, the J call TRBJ2-3, with D possibly being TRBD2 (5 bases). This CDR3 is built from 17 residues. Germline CDR1 and CDR2: SGHTA and FQGNSA. Trimming cost V 2 bases and J 4 bases, with 19 bases left between them. CDR3 protein: CASSLPHPLEGPDTQYF. For the CDR3, the DNA is TGTGCCAGCAGCTTACCCCATCCCCTCGAGGGTCCAGATACGCAGTATTTT.

The J gene is TRBJ1-3, the V gene TRBV10-3; the D gene is possibly TRBD1 (6 bases). The CDR3 loop spans 15 amino acids. V was cut by 0 bases and J by 0 bases, with 6 bases left in between. From germline, CDR1 is ENHRY and CDR2 SYGVKD. The CDR3 region is CAISESGHSGNTIYF. CDR3 in DNA: TGTGCCATCAGTGAGTCGGGACACTCTGGAAACACCATATATTTT.

The chain carries TRBV7-9 and TRBJ2-2, with D possibly TRBD1 on 6 matching bases. Germline CDR1 reads SEHNR; CDR2 reads FQNEAQ (reference sequence). The CDR3 length is 16 residues. Trimming left V 2 bases short and J 2 bases short, with 12 bases between. The CDR3: CASSLRDTRNTGELFF. The CDR3 region has the DNA TGTGCCAGCAGCTTAAGGGACACACGAAACACCGGGGAGCTGTTTTTT.

The V gene is TRBV19, the J gene TRBJ1-1; D is uncertain. The CDR3 is 14 amino acids. Germline CDR1 reads LNHDA; CDR2 reads SQIVND (reference sequence). V was clipped by 4 bases and J by 1 base, with 10 bases between them. CDR3 protein: CASSTDRGNTEAFF. CDR3 sequence (DNA): TGTGCCAGTAGTACAGACCGGGGGAACACTGAAGCTTTCTTT.

V gene TRBV6-6 combines with J gene TRBJ2-3, with 9 positions matching TRBD2. Germline CDR1 reads MNHNY; CDR2 reads SVGAGI (reference sequence). The junction had 2 bases not matched to a gene; V was cut back by 5 bases and J by 5 bases. The CDR3 length is 13 residues. As DNA, the CDR3 is TGTGCCAGCAGTAAGCGGGGGGAAGATACGCAGTATTTT. Encoded protein: CASSKRGEDTQYF.

The rearrangement links TRBV10-3 to TRBJ2-4, with D unresolved. CDR3 length equals 12 residues. The germline CDR1 and CDR2 sequences are ENHRY and SYGVKD. The V end was cut by 2 bases, the J end by 10 bases, with 9 bases between. The DNA for the CDR3 is TGTGCCATCAGTGAGCCCCCTAGGATTCAGTACTTC. Its protein is CAISEPPRIQYF.

The chain uses TRBV30 and TRBJ1-5; a possible D gene is TRBD1 (6 bases). The CDR3 has 12 residues. With 2 bases removed from V and 6 bases from J, the gap between germline ends came to 8 bases. Germline values: CDR1 GTSNPN, CDR2 SVGIG (reference sequence). CDR3 in DNA: TGTGCCTGGAGTCGAGGGGGTCAGCCCCAGCATTTT. It translates to CAWSRGGQPQHF.

V usage is TRBV9 and J usage is TRBJ1-2; a weak D match, TRBD1 (6 bases). V lost 0 bases to trimming and J lost 4 bases, with 13 bases between them. The germline gives CDR1 SGDLS, CDR2 YYNGEE. This CDR3 spans 15 amino acids. CDR3 nucleotides: TGTGCCAGCAGCGTAGAGGACAGACTTTCCTATGGCTACACCTTC. This sequence encodes CASSVEDRLSYGYTF.